The rows below give T cell receptor beta chains drawn from one sample of a study of blood T cells in healthy people across ages. Using its own MiXCR run on the 5' RACE reads, TCRdb lists one record per CDR3 protein. Here the sample spans fewer than 900,000 distinct CDR3 sequences, around 46% being singletons. The material sequenced was blood. Receptors originate from a woman aged 55 to 70 in good health. The CDR3 runs from the conserved cysteine through the conserved F or W. The D gene is left open where the match is weak. Not every row has a clone size; where given, it reads once, few, many or a size class.

abundance	d_gene	v_gene	j_gene	CDR3aa	CDR3nt
many	NA	TRBV20-1	TRBJ2-1	CSARDGIVPVHEQFF	TGCAGTGCTAGAGATGGCATAGTCCCCGTACATGAGCAGTTCTTC
few	NA	TRBV6-1	TRBJ2-5	CASSRLRGGAQETQYF	TGTGCCAGCAGTCGCTTGAGAGGGGGAGCACAAGAGACCCAGTACTTC
NA	TRBD2	TRBV3-1	TRBJ2-7	CASSHWGGLAGGRPYNEQYF	TGTGCCAGCAGCCATTGGGGCGGACTAGCGGGGGGGCGCCCCTACAATGAGCAGTACTTC
many	NA	TRBV20-1	TRBJ2-3	CSARVGSTDTQYF	TGCAGTGCTAGAGTCGGCAGCACAGATACGCAGTATTTT
many	NA	TRBV6-2/TRBV6-3	TRBJ2-3	CASSRHRGLPQDTQYF	TGTGCCAGCAGCCGACACCGGGGCCTTCCGCAAGATACGCAGTATTTT
few	TRBD2	TRBV14	TRBJ2-7	CASSQDGSGRGGYEQYF	TGTGCCAGCAGCCAAGATGGCAGCGGGAGAGGCGGGTACGAGCAGTACTTC
few	TRBD2	TRBV6-2/TRBV6-3	TRBJ2-5	CASSIQLAGAGETQYF	TGTGCCAGCAGTATCCAACTAGCGGGGGCCGGGGAGACCCAGTACTTC
NA	NA	TRBV20-1	TRBJ1-4	CSARGPHSGDEKLFF	TGCAGTGCCAGGGGTCCCCACTCAGGGGATGAAAAACTGTTTTTT
NA	TRBD1	TRBV15	TRBJ2-4	CATSRASGGNIQYF	TGTGCCACCAGCAGAGCGTCAGGGGGAAACATTCAGTACTTC
NA	NA	TRBV29-1	TRBJ2-5	CSVGVASQETQYF	TGCAGCGTGGGAGTGGCTAGCCAAGAGACCCAGTACTTC
NA	TRBD2	TRBV3-1	TRBJ2-5	CASSQGTSGVGGAQYF	TGTGCCAGCAGCCAAGGGACTAGCGGGGTCGGAGGGGCCCAGTACTTC
NA	TRBD2	TRBV5-1	TRBJ2-5	CASSFWEGAETQYF	TGCGCCAGCAGCTTTTGGGAGGGCGCGGAGACCCAGTACTTC
few	TRBD2	TRBV9	TRBJ2-7	CASSVAPTGTSGPYEQYF	TGTGCCAGCAGCGTAGCCCCTACCGGGACTAGCGGGCCCTACGAGCAGTACTTC
NA	TRBD2	TRBV12-3/TRBV12-4	TRBJ2-1	CASIVSGGYNEQFF	TGTGCCAGCATCGTTAGCGGGGGGTACAATGAGCAGTTCTTC
NA	NA	TRBV12-3/TRBV12-4	TRBJ2-7	CASSLALGPWDEQYF	TGTGCCAGCAGTTTAGCGCTCGGTCCGTGGGACGAGCAGTACTTC
NA	NA	TRBV30	TRBJ1-5	CAWSGSSSNQPQHF	TGTGCCTGGAGTGGGAGTTCTAGCAATCAGCCCCAGCATTTT
NA	NA	TRBV9	TRBJ2-2	CASSVGWGHGNTRELFF	TGTGCCAGCAGCGTGGGATGGGGACACGGGAACACCAGGGAGCTGTTTTTT
once	NA	TRBV4-3	TRBJ1-6	CASSQATAGDNSPLHF	TGCGCCAGCAGCCAAGCCACGGCCGGGGATAATTCACCCCTCCACTTT
NA	NA	TRBV5-8	TRBJ1-4	CASSTGQRRYEKLFF	TGTGCCAGCAGCACCGGACAGCGACGTTATGAAAAACTGTTTTTT
NA	NA	TRBV19	TRBJ2-1	CASRKDYYYNEQFF	TGTGCCAGTAGAAAGGACTACTACTACAATGAGCAGTTCTTC
NA	NA	TRBV15	TRBJ2-1	CATSRDKETQFF	TGTGCCACCAGCAGAGATAAAGAGACCCAGTTCTTC
NA	NA	TRBV14	TRBJ2-3	CASSNRDTTTDTQYF	TGTGCCAGCAGCAACCGGGACACGACCACAGATACGCAGTATTTT
NA	TRBD2	TRBV10-3	TRBJ2-5	CAIRGTSGSYWRYF	TGTGCCATCAGGGGGACTAGCGGGAGTTATTGGCGGTACTTC
NA	TRBD2	TRBV28	TRBJ2-4	CASIETWGTSGGETRYF	TGTGCCAGCATCGAGACATGGGGGACTAGCGGGGGGGAGACCCGGTACTTC
NA	NA	TRBV3-1	TRBJ2-3	CASKGGLSTDTQYF	TGTGCCAGCAAAGGCGGGTTGAGCACAGATACGCAGTATTTT
many	NA	TRBV29-1	TRBJ1-5	CSVASSLDQPQHF	TGCAGCGTTGCTTCTTCCCTGGATCAGCCCCAGCATTTT
NA	TRBD1	TRBV12-3/TRBV12-4	TRBJ1-2	CASSLRTGGAYYGYTF	TGTGCCAGCAGTCTCCGGACAGGGGGCGCATACTATGGCTACACCTTC
few	TRBD2	TRBV3-1	TRBJ2-1	CASTQLAGGHYNEQFF	TGTGCCAGCACCCAACTAGCGGGGGGCCATTACAATGAGCAGTTCTTC
NA	TRBD2	TRBV4-2	TRBJ2-2	CASSQDLLLAGKRGELFF	TGTGCCAGCAGCCAAGATCTTTTACTAGCGGGGAAACGCGGGGAGCTGTTTTTT
NA	NA	TRBV20-1	TRBJ2-7	CSAREVLAPYEQYF	TGCAGTGCTAGAGAAGTTCTAGCCCCCTACGAGCAGTACTTC